The 21 T cell receptor beta chains in this list originate from one sample, sequenced in a study of OX40 agonist ivuxolimab in advanced cancers. This table comes from immunoSEQ multiplex PCR, and its TCRdb copy is limited to in-frame clones, with some not included. This table holds tens of thousands of clones, roughly 94% found once. The source material was CD4+ or CD8+ T cells sorted from blood, sampled in a trial of the OX40 agonist ivuxolimab. All receptors come from an adult with an advanced solid tumor such as melanoma, head and neck, liver or kidney cancer.

The chain has TRBV6-5 and TRBJ2-5; the match to TRBD2 covers 7 bases. This CDR3 region has 12 residues. The junction had 5 bases not matched to a gene; V was cut back by 8 bases and J by 5 bases. The germline CDR1 and CDR2 sequences are MNHEY and SVGAGI. Here the CDR3 DNA reads TGTGCCAGCGGGAGGGTGGAGGAGACCCAGTACTTC. Protein sequence: CASGRVEETQYF.

The V gene is TRBV7-6, the J gene TRBJ1-1, with D perhaps matching TRBD1 (5 bases). The CDR3 runs to 15 residues. From germline, CDR1 is SGHVS and CDR2 FNYEAQ. The V gene lost 3 bases and the J gene lost 1 base, with 12 bases spanning the gap. The CDR3 sequence: CASSFRVGGNTEAFF. The DNA for the CDR3 is TGTGCCAGCAGCTTCAGGGTTGGGGGGAACACTGAAGCTTTCTTT.

The chain's CDR3 is CASSHTTGYDQPQHF. The CDR3 DNA follows: TGCGCCAGCAGCCATACAACAGGGTACGATCAGCCCCAGCATTTT. The rearrangement uses TRBV4-1 and TRBJ1-5; tentative D call: TRBD1 (6 bases). V shed 3 bases and J shed 5 bases, with 14 bases lying between them. Germline CDR1 reads MGHRA; CDR2 reads YSYEKL. This CDR3 contains 15 residues.

The chain is built from TRBV14 and TRBJ1-2, with D hard to call. CDR1 is SGHDN, CDR2 FVKESK, per germline. This CDR3 is 13 amino acids long. Deletions cut 4 bases from V and 2 bases from J, with 8 bases between. The CDR3 coding sequence is TGTGCCAGCAGCCTAGACAACAACTATGGCTACACCTTC. It translates to CASSLDNNYGYTF.

This chain connects TRBV9 to TRBJ1-6, with 8 bases identical to TRBD1. V was clipped by 3 bases and J by 10 bases; unmatched bases: 18. Germline lookup yields CDR1 SGDLS and CDR2 YYNGEE. This CDR3 region has 18 residues. The CDR3 DNA reads TGTGCCAGCAGCGAGAGCCCTAAAAGGACAGGGTTCGGCTCACCCCTCCACTTT. Amino acids: CASSESPKRTGFGSPLHF.

In its sample, this clone was seen once. The chain couples TRBV19 to TRBJ2-1; 11 nucleotides match TRBD1. CDR1 is LNHDA, CDR2 SQIVND, per germline (reference sequence). The trim removed 1 base at V and 5 bases at J, leaving 4 bases unmatched. The CDR3 runs to 16 residues. Written as DNA, the CDR3 is TGTGCCAGTAGTATAGTGGGGACAGGGGGGAACAATGAGCAGTTCTTC. It encodes CASSIVGTGGNNEQFF.

This chain connects TRBV28 to TRBJ2-5, with 7 bases that match TRBD2. The CDR3 extends over 15 amino acids. The junction had 5 bases not matched to a gene; V was cut back by 3 bases and J by 1 base. In germline, CDR1 is MDHEN, CDR2 SYDVKM. The CDR3 sequence: CASSFGEGFQETQYF. The CDR3 nucleotides read TGTGCCAGCAGTTTCGGGGAGGGCTTCCAAGAGACCCAGTACTTC.

This chain uses TRBV19 with TRBJ2-1; 9 bases agree with TRBD2. Germline V gene lookup returns CDR1 LNHDA and CDR2 SQIVND (reference sequence). The length of the CDR3 is 14 residues. With 1 base clipped from V and 9 bases from J, the junction kept 4 bases outside the gene matches. Here the CDR3 reads CASSIAGTSFEQFF. The DNA of the CDR3 is TGTGCCAGTAGTATAGCCGGGACTAGCTTTGAGCAGTTCTTC.

This clone was observed a few times. The V gene is TRBV11-2, the J gene TRBJ1-5; a possible D gene is TRBD1 (5 bases). The CDR3 is 17 residues long. Germline V lookup: CDR1 SGHAT, CDR2 FQNNGV. Deletions cut 1 base from V and 1 base from J, with 14 bases between. Here the CDR3 DNA reads TGTGCCAGCAGCTTAGCCGGACAAATGGGGAGCAATCAGCCCCAGCATTTT. It translates to CASSLAGQMGSNQPQHF.

V gene TRBV4-3 combines with J gene TRBJ1-2; unclear D gene. Per the germline V gene, CDR1 is LGHNA and CDR2 is YSLEER. V was cut by 0 bases and J by 7 bases, with 12 bases left in between. The CDR3 is 14 residues long. The CDR3 nucleotides read TGCGCCAGCAGCCAAGATGGCGGAACCGTTGGCTACACCTTC. This codes for CASSQDGGTVGYTF.

The chain links TRBV15 to TRBJ1-1; TRBD1 aligns across 7 bases. CDR3 length: 14 residues. Per germline, CDR1 LNHNV and CDR2 YYDKDF (reference sequence). With V trimmed by 6 bases and J by 4 bases, 8 bases remained unmatched. The chain's CDR3 is CATRGGWGGTEAFF. The CDR3 coding sequence is TGTGCCACCAGAGGGGGCTGGGGGGGCACTGAAGCTTTCTTT.

Only a few counts were recorded for this clone. This chain links TRBV6-5 with TRBJ2-7; 9 nucleotides line up with TRBD1. CDR1 MNHEY and CDR2 SVGAGI come from the germline V gene. V lost 2 bases and J lost 4; bases outside the gene matches: 6. There are 15 residues in the CDR3. CDR3 nucleotides: TGTGCCAGCAGTTACCCCACGGGGACAGGGTACGAGCAGTACTTC. Residues: CASSYPTGTGYEQYF.

This rearrangement joins TRBV29-1 to TRBJ1-2; D possibly corresponds to TRBD1 (5 bases). V was cut by 6 bases and J by 4 bases, with 12 bases left in between. Germline V gives CDR1 SQVTM, CDR2 ANQGSEA. The CDR3 is 12 residues long. CDR3 protein: CSVPRTPYGYTF. The DNA for the CDR3 is TGCAGCGTCCCTAGGACACCCTATGGCTACACCTTC.

The chain is built from TRBV28 and TRBJ1-5, with D possibly matching TRBD1 (6 bases). V shed 5 bases and J shed 2 bases, with 19 bases lying between them. The CDR3 consists of 17 residues. CDR1 and CDR2 from the germline V gene are MDHEN and SYDVKM. The CDR3 DNA is TGTGCCAGCAGTCTCCCGGGGAGGGGGGATCGCAATCAGCCCCAGCATTTT. Amino acid sequence: CASSLPGRGDRNQPQHF.

This sequence joins TRBV5-1 and TRBJ1-4; 7 bases align to TRBD1. This CDR3 is 18 amino acids long. V dropped 3 bases and J dropped 0; count of bases not matched to a gene: 11. CDR1 SGHRS and CDR2 YFSETQ come from the germline V gene. CDR3 in amino acids: CASSSRQGPPPTNEKLFF. DNA for the CDR3: TGCGCCAGCAGCTCTCGACAGGGACCTCCCCCAACTAATGAAAAACTGTTTTTT.

The chain employs TRBV13 and TRBJ2-1; 12 nucleotides agree with TRBD1. The CDR3 is made up of 15 amino acids. V lost 5 bases and J lost 6; bases outside the gene matches: 5. From germline, CDR1 is PRHDT and CDR2 FYEKMQ (reference sequence). The CDR3 is CASSAGQGAFNEQFF. In nucleotides, the CDR3 is TGTGCCAGCAGCGCGGGACAGGGGGCATTCAATGAGCAGTTCTTC.

The chain recombines TRBV4-1 with TRBJ2-2; no clear D gene. Germline lookup yields CDR1 MGHRA and CDR2 YSYEKL. CDR3 length: 14 residues. V shed 0 bases and J shed 3 bases, with 5 bases lying between them. CDR3 DNA: TGCGCCAGCAGCCAAGAAAGGTACACCGGGGAGCTGTTTTTT. It specifies CASSQERYTGELFF.

The V and J genes are TRBV7-2 and TRBJ2-1; 7 bases match TRBD2. The V segment lost 0 bases and the J segment 2 bases; nucleotides outside the gene matches: 4. The CDR3 runs 16 residues. Per germline, CDR1 SGHTA and CDR2 FQGNSA. This CDR3 is CASSLAPGGTYNEQFF. CDR3 nucleotides: TGTGCCAGCAGCTTAGCCCCGGGAGGTACCTACAATGAGCAGTTCTTC.

V usage is TRBV4-3 and J usage is TRBJ1-2, with D possibly TRBD1 on 5 matching bases. The CDR3 runs 14 residues. Trimming took off 4 bases at V and 1 base at J, with 10 bases between the two ends. Germline-derived CDR1 and CDR2 are LGHNA and YSLEER. The CDR3 region is CASSPGKSNYGYTF. The CDR3 region has the DNA TGCGCCAGCAGCCCAGGGAAGAGTAACTATGGCTACACCTTC.

CDR3 residues: CASSLAGVTRTDTQYF. The DNA of the CDR3 is TGCGCCAGCAGCTTGGCGGGAGTAACCCGCACAGATACGCAGTATTTT. The chain uses TRBV5-1 and TRBJ2-3, with a tentative D call TRBD2 (6 bases). Germline values: CDR1 SGHRS, CDR2 YFSETQ. V gave up 0 bases and J gave up 1 base, with 12 bases separating them. The CDR3 runs to 16 residues.

CDR3 protein: CASSAGFTYNSPLHF. The CDR3 DNA sequence: TGTGCCAGCAGTGCGGGGTTCACCTATAATTCACCCCTCCACTTT. The chain employs TRBV27 and TRBJ1-6; no firm D call. This CDR3 is 15 amino acids long. Between the trimmed V and J ends, which lost 5 bases and 2 bases, there was a span of 10 bases. Germline assignment: CDR1 MNHEY and CDR2 SMNVEV (reference sequence).